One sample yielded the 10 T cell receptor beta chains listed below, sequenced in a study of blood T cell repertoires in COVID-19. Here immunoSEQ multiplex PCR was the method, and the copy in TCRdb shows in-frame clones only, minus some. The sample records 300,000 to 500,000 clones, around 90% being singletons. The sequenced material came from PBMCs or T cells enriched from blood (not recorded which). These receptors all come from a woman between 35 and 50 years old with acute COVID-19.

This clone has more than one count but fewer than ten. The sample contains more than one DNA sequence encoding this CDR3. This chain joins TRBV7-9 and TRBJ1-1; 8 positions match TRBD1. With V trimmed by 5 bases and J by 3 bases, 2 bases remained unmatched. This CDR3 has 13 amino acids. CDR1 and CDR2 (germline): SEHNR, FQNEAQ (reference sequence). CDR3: CASSATGDTEAFF. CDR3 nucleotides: TGTGCCAGCAGCGCGACAGGGGACACTGAAGCTTTCTTT.

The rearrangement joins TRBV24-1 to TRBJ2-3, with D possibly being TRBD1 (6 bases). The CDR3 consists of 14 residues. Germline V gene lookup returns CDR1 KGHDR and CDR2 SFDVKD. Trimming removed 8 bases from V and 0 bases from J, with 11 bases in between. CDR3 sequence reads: CATKGHLSTDTQYF. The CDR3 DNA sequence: TGTGCCACCAAGGGACACCTTAGCACAGATACGCAGTATTTT.

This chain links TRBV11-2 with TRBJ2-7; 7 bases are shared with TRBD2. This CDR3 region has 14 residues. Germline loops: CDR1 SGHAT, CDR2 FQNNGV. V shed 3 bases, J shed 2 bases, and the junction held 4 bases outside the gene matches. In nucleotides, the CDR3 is TGTGCCAGCAGCTTCAGCGGGACTACCTACGAGCAGTACTTC. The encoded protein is CASSFSGTTYEQYF.

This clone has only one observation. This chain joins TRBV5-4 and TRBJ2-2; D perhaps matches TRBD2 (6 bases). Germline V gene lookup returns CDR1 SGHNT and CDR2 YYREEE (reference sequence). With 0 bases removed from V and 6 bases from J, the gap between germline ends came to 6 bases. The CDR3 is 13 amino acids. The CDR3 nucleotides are TGTGCCAGCAGCTTGGGGGGGGCCGGGGAGCTGTTTTTT. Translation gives CASSLGGAGELFF. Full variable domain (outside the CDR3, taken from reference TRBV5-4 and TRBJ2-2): ETGVTQSPTHLIKTRGQQVTLRCSSQSGHNTVSWYQQALGQGPQFIFQYYREEENGRGNFPPRFSGLQFPNYSSELNVNALELDDSALYLCASSLGGAGELFFGEGSRLTVL.

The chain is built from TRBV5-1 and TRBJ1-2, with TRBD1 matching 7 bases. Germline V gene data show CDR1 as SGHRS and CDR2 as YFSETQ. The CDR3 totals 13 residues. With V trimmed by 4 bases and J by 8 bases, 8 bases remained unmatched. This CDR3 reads CASSATGAEGYTF. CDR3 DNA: TGCGCCAGCAGCGCTACAGGGGCGGAGGGCTACACCTTC.

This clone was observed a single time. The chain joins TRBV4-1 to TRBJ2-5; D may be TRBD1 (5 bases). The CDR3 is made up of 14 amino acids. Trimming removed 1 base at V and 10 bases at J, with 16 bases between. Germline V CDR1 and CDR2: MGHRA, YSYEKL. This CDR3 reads CASSQGFQGPLQYF. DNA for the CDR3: TGCGCCAGCAGCCAAGGATTCCAGGGTCCCCTCCAGTACTTC.

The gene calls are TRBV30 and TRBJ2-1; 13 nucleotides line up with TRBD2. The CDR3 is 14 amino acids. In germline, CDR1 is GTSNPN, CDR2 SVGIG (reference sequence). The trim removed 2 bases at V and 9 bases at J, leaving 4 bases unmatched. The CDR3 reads CAWSTGLAGAEQFF. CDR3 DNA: TGTGCCTGGAGTACCGGACTAGCGGGGGCTGAGCAGTTCTTC.

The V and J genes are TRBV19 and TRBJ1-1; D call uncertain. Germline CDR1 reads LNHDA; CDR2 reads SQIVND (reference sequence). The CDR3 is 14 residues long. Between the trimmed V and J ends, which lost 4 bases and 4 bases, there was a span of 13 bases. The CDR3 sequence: CASSNELAGTEAFF. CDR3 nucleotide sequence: TGTGCCAGTAGTAACGAATTAGCGGGCACTGAAGCTTTCTTT.

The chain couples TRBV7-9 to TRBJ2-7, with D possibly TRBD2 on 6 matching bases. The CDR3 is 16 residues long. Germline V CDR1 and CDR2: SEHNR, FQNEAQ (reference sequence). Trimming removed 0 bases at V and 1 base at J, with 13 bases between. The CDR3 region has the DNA TGTGCCAGCAGCTTAGCGTGGGGAGGTGGGTCCTACGAGCAGTACTTC. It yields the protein CASSLAWGGGSYEQYF.

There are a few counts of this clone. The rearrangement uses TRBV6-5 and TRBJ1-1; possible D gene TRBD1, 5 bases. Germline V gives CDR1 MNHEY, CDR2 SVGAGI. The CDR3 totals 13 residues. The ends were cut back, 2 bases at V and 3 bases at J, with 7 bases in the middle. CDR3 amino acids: CASSYRGDTEAFF. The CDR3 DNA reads TGTGCCAGCAGTTACCGGGGGGACACTGAAGCTTTCTTT.